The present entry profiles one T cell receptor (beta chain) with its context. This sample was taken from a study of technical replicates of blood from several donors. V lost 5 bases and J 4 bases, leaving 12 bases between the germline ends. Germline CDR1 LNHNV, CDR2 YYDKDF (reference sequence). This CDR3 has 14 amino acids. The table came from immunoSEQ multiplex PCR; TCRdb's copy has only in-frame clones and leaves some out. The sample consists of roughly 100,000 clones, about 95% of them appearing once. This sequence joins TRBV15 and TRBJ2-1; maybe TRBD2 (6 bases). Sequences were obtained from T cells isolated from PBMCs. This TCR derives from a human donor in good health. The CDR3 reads CATSASRGYNEQFF. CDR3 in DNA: TGTGCCACCAGCGCCTCCCGGGGGTACAATGAGCAGTTCTTC. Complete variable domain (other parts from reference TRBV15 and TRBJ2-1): DAMVIQNPRYQVTQFGKPVTLSCSQTLNHNVMYWYQQKSSQAPKLLFHYYDKDFNNEADTPDNFQSRRPNTSFCFLDIRSPGLGDTAMYLCATSASRGYNEQFFGPGTRLTVL.